These 18 T cell receptor beta chains were sequenced from one sample in a study of OX40 agonist ivuxolimab in advanced cancers. TCRdb's table, derived via immunoSEQ multiplex PCR, lists solely in-frame clones and lacks some. The data show 56,000 or so clones, with about 83% seen just once and about 4.8% held by the top ten. The source was CD4+ or CD8+ T cells sorted from blood, collected in a trial of the OX40 agonist ivuxolimab. These receptors came from an adult with an advanced solid tumor such as melanoma, head and neck, liver or kidney cancer.

This chain uses TRBV5-4 with TRBJ2-5; TRBD1 aligns across 8 bases. Gene TRBJ2-7 matches the end of the DNA better, so the J call may be wrong. From germline, CDR1 is SGHNT and CDR2 YYREEE (reference sequence). The length of the CDR3 is 13 residues. The DNA of the CDR3 is TGTGCCAGCAGCTTTGCAGGGACAGGCGAGCAGTACTTC. As protein: CASSFAGTGEQYF.

This chain connects TRBV28 to TRBJ2-3; 9 bases match TRBD2. V trimming: 6 bases; J trimming: 5 bases; junction bases outside the gene matches: 3. The germline CDR1 and CDR2 sequences are MDHEN and SYDVKM. The CDR3 is 13 amino acids. In DNA, the CDR3 is TGTGCCAGCAGAATGACTAGCGGAGATACGCAGTATTTT. As protein: CASRMTSGDTQYF.

The chain employs TRBV4-1 and TRBJ2-5, with 12 bases lining up with TRBD1. From germline, CDR1 is MGHRA and CDR2 YSYEKL. The CDR3 runs to 16 residues. After removal of 0 bases from V and 4 bases from J, the junction contained 3 bases not matched to a gene. CDR3 region: CASSQEGTGGRETQYF. In DNA, the CDR3 is TGCGCCAGCAGCCAAGAAGGGACAGGGGGCCGAGAGACCCAGTACTTC.

This clone was found once. DNA of the CDR3: TGTGCCAGTTCGCCGGGACAGGGTTACAATGAGCAGTTCTTC. This gives the protein CASSPGQGYNEQFF. This chain uses TRBV19 with TRBJ2-1; the match to TRBD1 covers 9 bases. The V gene end was trimmed by 8 bases and the J gene end by 4 bases; junction bases not matched to a gene: 6. Germline CDR1 LNHDA, CDR2 SQIVND (reference sequence). CDR3 size: 14 residues.

This chain links TRBV29-1 with TRBJ2-3; D not certain. CDR3 length: 10 residues. Germline V gives CDR1 SQVTM, CDR2 ANQGSEA. V gave up 7 bases and J gave up 5 bases, with 7 bases separating them. CDR3 residues: CSASEDTQYF. Written as DNA, the CDR3 is TGCAGCGCCTCTGAAGATACGCAGTATTTT.

This clone was observed a single time. The chain recombines TRBV5-4 with TRBJ2-6; possible D gene TRBD1, 5 bases. The CDR3 spans 15 residues. CDR1 SGHNT and CDR2 YYREEE come from the germline V gene (reference sequence). V lost 4 bases to trimming and J lost 1 base, with 9 bases between them. The CDR3 region is CASSLGHSGANVLTF. CDR3 nucleotides: TGTGCCAGCAGCCTAGGACATTCTGGGGCCAACGTCCTGACTTTC.

The chain recombines TRBV27 with TRBJ1-1, with 9 bases that match TRBD1. Trimming at V came to 2 bases and at J to 7 bases, leaving 5 bases not matched to a gene. The CDR3 has 14 amino acids. Germline CDR1 and CDR2: MNHEY and SMNVEV (reference sequence). The DNA for the CDR3 is TGTGCCAGCAGTTTACGGGACAGGGAAAATGAAGCTTTCTTT. Its protein is CASSLRDRENEAFF.

With respect to this clone: One end of the junction varies from germline; a read error may be responsible. The chain is built from TRBV5-6 and TRBJ1-5, with TRBD1 as a possible D gene (6 bases). Germline lookup yields CDR1 SGHDT and CDR2 YYEEEE. The CDR3 is 17 amino acids. This CDR3 is CTSSSTLQGLGNQPQHF. The CDR3 region has the DNA TGTACCAGCAGCTCTACGCTACAGGGCTTGGGCAATCAGCCCCAGCATTTT.

The chain is built from TRBV4-1 and TRBJ2-6, with D perhaps matching TRBD1 (5 bases). Germline V gene data show CDR1 as MGHRA and CDR2 as YSYEKL. The CDR3 length is 17 residues. The germline V and J ends were trimmed by 1 base and 2 bases, with 12 bases remaining between them. CDR3 sequence: CASSQALQGAGANVLTF. The CDR3 nucleotides read TGCGCCAGCAGCCAAGCGTTGCAGGGTGCTGGGGCCAACGTCCTGACTTTC.

The V gene is TRBV4-1, the J gene TRBJ2-5; 8 bases are shared with TRBD2. CDR3 length: 18 amino acids. Germline V gives CDR1 MGHRA, CDR2 YSYEKL. Germline trimming cut 2 bases from V and 11 bases from J; bases unmatched to any gene: 22. Here the CDR3 reads CASSQSPSRGAGAGEQYF. The CDR3 DNA reads as TGCGCCAGCAGCCAAAGCCCCTCCAGAGGAGCGGGGGCGGGGGAGCAGTACTTC.

V is TRBV7-2 and J is TRBJ2-7; TRBD2 matches at 12 bases. Losses at the gene ends were 4 bases for V and 4 bases for J; bases not matched to a gene: 2. Germline assignment: CDR1 SGHTA and CDR2 FQGNSA. The CDR3 covers 14 residues. The DNA of the CDR3 is TGTGCCAGCAGCTGGACTAGCGGGGCATACGAGCAGTACTTC. It encodes CASSWTSGAYEQYF.

The chain carries TRBV29-1 and TRBJ2-5, with TRBD1 as a possible D gene (5 bases). CDR3 size: 12 residues. Trimming stripped 4 bases from V and 2 bases from J, with 8 bases between. Germline assignment: CDR1 SQVTM and CDR2 ANQGSEA. This CDR3 is CSVVGDQETQYF. In DNA, the CDR3 is TGCAGCGTTGTAGGGGATCAAGAGACCCAGTACTTC.

As DNA, the CDR3 is TGCGCCAGCAGCCTCAGGAGCGGGAGGGATGAGCAGTTCTTC. Its translation is CASSLRSGRDEQFF. The chain couples TRBV5-1 to TRBJ2-1; the match to TRBD2 covers 10 bases. The CDR3 has 14 residues. The ends lost 4 bases at V and 8 bases at J; junction bases unmatched: 6. Germline V gene lookup returns CDR1 SGHRS and CDR2 YFSETQ.

The chain couples TRBV5-1 to TRBJ1-3; the match to TRBD1 covers 8 bases. Germline V gene sequence: CDR1 SGHRS, CDR2 YFSETQ. The CDR3 runs 14 residues. Trimming at V came to 4 bases and at J to 3 bases, leaving 3 bases not matched to a gene. The CDR3 spells CASSGTGGGNTIYF. The CDR3 nucleotides are TGCGCCAGCAGCGGAACAGGGGGTGGAAACACCATATATTTT.

This chain uses TRBV2 with TRBJ2-7, with unresolved D. The CDR3 has 13 residues. Germline V lookup: CDR1 SNHLY, CDR2 FYNNEI. Trimming cost V 5 bases and J 2 bases, with 10 bases left between them. The CDR3 reads CASSLRSTYEQYF. CDR3 DNA sequence: TGTGCCAGCAGTCTACGGTCAACCTACGAGCAGTACTTC.

V usage is TRBV2 and J usage is TRBJ1-1; perhaps TRBD1 as D (5 bases). V was cut by 5 bases and J by 5 bases, with 21 bases left in between. Germline V gives CDR1 SNHLY, CDR2 FYNNEI. The CDR3 runs 16 residues. CDR3: CASSKGSGRVGTEAFF. CDR3 DNA: TGTGCCAGCAGTAAGGGGAGTGGTAGGGTCGGTACTGAAGCTTTCTTT.

The chain couples TRBV9 to TRBJ1-2; the match to TRBD1 covers 8 bases. The germline V gene encodes CDR1 SGDLS and CDR2 YYNGEE. V lost 2 bases and J lost 4; bases outside the gene matches: 7. The CDR3 totals 15 residues. CDR3 region: CASSVAGQGGYGYTF. In DNA, the CDR3 is TGTGCCAGCAGCGTCGCAGGACAGGGAGGCTATGGCTACACCTTC.

The rearrangement uses TRBV19 and TRBJ2-3; 7 bases match TRBD1. Trimming cost V 5 bases and J 2 bases; bases outside gene matches: 4. The germline V gene encodes CDR1 LNHDA and CDR2 SQIVND (reference sequence). This CDR3 is built from 14 residues. CDR3 region: CASSLTGNTDTQYF. DNA of the CDR3: TGTGCCAGTAGTTTGACAGGGAACACAGATACGCAGTATTTT.